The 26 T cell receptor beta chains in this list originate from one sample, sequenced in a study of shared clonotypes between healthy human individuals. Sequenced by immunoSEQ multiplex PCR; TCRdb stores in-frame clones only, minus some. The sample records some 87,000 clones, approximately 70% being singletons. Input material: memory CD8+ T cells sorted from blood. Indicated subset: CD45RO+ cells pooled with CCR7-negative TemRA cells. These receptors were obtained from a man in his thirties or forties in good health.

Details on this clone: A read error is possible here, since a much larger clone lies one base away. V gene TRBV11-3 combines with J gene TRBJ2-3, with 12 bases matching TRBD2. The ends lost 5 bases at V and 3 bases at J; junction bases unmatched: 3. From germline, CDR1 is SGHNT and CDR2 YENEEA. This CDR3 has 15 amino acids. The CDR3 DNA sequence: TGTGCCAGCAGCCTAGCGGGAGGGCCAACAGATACGCAGTATTTT. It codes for CASSLAGGPTDTQYF.

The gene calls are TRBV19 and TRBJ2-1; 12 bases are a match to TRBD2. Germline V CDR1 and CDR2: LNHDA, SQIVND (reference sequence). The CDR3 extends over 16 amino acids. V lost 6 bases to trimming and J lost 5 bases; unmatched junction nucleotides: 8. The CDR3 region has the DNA TGTGCCAGTAGCATACTACTAGCGGGAGGCAACAATGAGCAGTTCTTC. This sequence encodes CASSILLAGGNNEQFF.

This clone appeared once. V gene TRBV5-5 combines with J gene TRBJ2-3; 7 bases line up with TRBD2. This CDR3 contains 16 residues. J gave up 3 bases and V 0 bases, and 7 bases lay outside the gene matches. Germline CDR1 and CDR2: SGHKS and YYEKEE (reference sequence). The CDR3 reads CASSLEAGRMTDTQYF. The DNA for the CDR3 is TGTGCCAGCAGCTTGGAAGCGGGACGGATGACAGATACGCAGTATTTT.

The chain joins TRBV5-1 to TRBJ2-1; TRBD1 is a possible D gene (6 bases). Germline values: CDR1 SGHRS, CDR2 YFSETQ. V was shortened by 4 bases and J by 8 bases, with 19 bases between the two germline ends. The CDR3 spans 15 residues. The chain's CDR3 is CASSLSTGNIDEQFF. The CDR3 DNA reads TGCGCCAGCAGCCTCTCTACAGGGAATATCGATGAGCAGTTCTTC.

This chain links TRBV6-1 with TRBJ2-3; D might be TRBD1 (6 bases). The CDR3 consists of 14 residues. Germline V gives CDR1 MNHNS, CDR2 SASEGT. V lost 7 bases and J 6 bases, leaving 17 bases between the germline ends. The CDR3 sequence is CASTKGVEGDTQYF. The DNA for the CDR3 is TGTGCCAGCACTAAGGGGGTAGAGGGGGATACGCAGTATTTT.

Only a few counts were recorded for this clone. CDR3 sequence: CASSLDVGAQHF. The CDR3 coding sequence is TGTGCCAGCAGCTTAGATGTGGGGGCCCAGCATTTT. This sequence joins TRBV11-2 and TRBJ1-5, with a possible D match to TRBD1 (5 bases). Germline CDR1 reads SGHAT; CDR2 reads FQNNGV. The CDR3 extends over 12 amino acids. The V gene lost 0 bases and the J gene lost 11 bases, with 8 bases spanning the gap. Using reference TRBV11-2 and TRBJ1-5 for the parts outside the CDR3, the full variable domain is EAGVAQSPRYKIIEKRQSVAFWCNPISGHATLYWYQQILGQGPKLLIQFQNNGVVDDSQLPKDRFSAERLKGVDSTLKIQPAKLEDSAVYLCASSLDVGAQHFGDGTRLSIL.

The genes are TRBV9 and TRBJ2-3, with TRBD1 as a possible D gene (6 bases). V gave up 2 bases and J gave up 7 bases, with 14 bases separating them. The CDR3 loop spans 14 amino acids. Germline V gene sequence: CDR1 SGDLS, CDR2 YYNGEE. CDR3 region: CASSVGVDSNTQYF. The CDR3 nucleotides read TGTGCCAGCAGCGTGGGGGTGGACAGCAATACGCAGTATTTT. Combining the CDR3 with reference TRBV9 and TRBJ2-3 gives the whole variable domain DSGVTQTPKHLITATGQRVTLRCSPRSGDLSVYWYQQSLDQGLQFLIQYYNGEERAKGNILERFSAQQFPDLHSELNLSSLELGDSALYFCASSVGVDSNTQYFGPGTRLTVL.

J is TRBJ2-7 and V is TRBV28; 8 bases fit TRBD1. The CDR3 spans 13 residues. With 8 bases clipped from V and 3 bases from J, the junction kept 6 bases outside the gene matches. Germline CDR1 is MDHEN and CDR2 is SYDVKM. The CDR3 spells CASVDRGNYEQYF. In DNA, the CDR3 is TGTGCCAGCGTAGACAGGGGAAACTACGAGCAGTACTTC.

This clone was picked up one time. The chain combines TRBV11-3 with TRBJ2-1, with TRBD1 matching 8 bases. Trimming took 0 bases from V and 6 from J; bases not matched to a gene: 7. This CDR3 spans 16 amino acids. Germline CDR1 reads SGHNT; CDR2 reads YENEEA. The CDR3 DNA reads TGTGCCAGCAGCTTAGAAGGACAGGGCGCTCTCAATGAGCAGTTCTTC. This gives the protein CASSLEGQGALNEQFF.

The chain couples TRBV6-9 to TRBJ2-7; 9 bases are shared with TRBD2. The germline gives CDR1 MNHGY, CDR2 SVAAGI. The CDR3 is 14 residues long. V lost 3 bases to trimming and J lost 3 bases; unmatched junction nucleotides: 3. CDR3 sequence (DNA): TGTGCCAGCAGTTACGGAGCGGGGGGCTACGAGCAGTACTTC. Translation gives CASSYGAGGYEQYF.

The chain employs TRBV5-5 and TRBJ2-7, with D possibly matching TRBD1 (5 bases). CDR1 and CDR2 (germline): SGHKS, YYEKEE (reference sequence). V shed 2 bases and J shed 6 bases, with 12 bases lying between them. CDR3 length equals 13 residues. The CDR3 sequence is CASSFLRGGEQYF. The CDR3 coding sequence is TGTGCCAGCAGCTTTCTTAGGGGTGGCGAGCAGTACTTC.

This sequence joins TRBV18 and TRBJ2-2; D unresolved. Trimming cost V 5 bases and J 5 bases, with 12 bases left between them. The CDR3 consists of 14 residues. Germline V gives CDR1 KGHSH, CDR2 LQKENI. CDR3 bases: TGTGCCAGCTCAAGGAAGGAGTCAACCGGGGAGCTGTTTTTT. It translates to CASSRKESTGELFF. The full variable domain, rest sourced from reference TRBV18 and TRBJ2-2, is NAGVMQNPRHLVRRRGQEARLRCSPMKGHSHVYWYRQLPEEGLKFMVYLQKENIIDESGMPKERFSAEFPKEGPSILRIQQVVRGDSAAYFCASSRKESTGELFFGEGSRLTVL.

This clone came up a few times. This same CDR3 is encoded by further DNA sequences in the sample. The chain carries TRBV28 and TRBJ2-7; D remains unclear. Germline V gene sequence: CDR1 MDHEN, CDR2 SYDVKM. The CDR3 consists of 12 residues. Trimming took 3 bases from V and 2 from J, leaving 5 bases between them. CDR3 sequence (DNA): TGTGCCAGCAGTTTTGGCACCTACGAGCAGTACTTC. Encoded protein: CASSFGTYEQYF.

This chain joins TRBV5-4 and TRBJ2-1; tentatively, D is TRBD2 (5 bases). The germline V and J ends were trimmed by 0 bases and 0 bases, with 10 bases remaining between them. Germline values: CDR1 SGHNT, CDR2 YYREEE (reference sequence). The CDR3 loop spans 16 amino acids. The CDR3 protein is CASSLVRRSSYNEQFF. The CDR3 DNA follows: TGTGCCAGCAGCTTGGTGCGGAGGAGCTCCTACAATGAGCAGTTCTTC.

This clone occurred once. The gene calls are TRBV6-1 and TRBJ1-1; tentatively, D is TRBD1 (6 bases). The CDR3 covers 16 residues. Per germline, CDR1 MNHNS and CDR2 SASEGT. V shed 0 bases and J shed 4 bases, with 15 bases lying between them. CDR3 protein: CASSEASGGGSTEAFF. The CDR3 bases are TGTGCCAGCAGTGAAGCCTCTGGGGGCGGGAGCACTGAAGCTTTCTTT.

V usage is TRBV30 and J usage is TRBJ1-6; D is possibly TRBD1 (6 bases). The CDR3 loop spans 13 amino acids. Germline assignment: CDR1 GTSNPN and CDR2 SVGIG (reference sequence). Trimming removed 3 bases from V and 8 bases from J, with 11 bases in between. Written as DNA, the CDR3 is TGTGCCTGGAGAAGGACAGATTATTCACCCCTCCACTTT. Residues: CAWRRTDYSPLHF.

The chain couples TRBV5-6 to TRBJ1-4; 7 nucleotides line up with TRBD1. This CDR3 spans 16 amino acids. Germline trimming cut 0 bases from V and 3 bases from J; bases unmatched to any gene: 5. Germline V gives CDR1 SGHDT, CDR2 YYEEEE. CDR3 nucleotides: TGTGCCAGCAGCTTGGGTCTGACAGGGTCTAATGAAAAACTGTTTTTT. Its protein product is CASSLGLTGSNEKLFF.

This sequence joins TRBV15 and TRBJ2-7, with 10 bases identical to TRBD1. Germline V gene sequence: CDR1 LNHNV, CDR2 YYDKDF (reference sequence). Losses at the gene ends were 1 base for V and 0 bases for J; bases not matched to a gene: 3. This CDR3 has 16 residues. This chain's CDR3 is CATSRGRTGGSYEQYF. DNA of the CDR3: TGTGCCACCAGCAGAGGAAGGACAGGGGGCTCCTACGAGCAGTACTTC.

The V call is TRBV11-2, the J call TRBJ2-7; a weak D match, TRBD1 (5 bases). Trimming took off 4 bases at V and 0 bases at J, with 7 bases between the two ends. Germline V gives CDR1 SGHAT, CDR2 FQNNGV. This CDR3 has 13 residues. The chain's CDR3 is CASSSDTSYEQYF. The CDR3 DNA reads TGTGCCAGCAGCTCGGACACCTCCTACGAGCAGTACTTC.

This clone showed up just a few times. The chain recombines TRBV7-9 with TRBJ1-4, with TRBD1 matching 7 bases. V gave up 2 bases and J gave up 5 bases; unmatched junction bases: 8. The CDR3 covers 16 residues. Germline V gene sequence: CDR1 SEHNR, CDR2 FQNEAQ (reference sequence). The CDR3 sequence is CASSLSRTGGNEKLFF. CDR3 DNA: TGTGCCAGCAGCTTATCCCGGACAGGCGGGAATGAAAAACTGTTTTTT. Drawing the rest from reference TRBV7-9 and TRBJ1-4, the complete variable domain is DTGVSQNPRHKITKRGQNVTFRCDPISEHNRLYWYRQTLGQGPEFLTYFQNEAQLEKSRLLSDRFSAERPKGSFSTLEIQRTEQGDSAMYLCASSLSRTGGNEKLFFGSGTQLSVL.

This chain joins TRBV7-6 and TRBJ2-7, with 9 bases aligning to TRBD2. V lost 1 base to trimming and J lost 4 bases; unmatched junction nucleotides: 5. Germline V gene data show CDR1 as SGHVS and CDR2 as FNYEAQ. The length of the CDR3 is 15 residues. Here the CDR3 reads CASSLEGGRAYEQYF. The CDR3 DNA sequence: TGTGCCAGCAGCTTAGAGGGCGGGAGGGCGTACGAGCAGTACTTC.

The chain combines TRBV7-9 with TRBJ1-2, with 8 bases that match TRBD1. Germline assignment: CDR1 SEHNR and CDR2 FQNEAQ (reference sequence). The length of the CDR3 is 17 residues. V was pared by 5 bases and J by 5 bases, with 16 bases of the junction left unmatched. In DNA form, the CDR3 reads TGTGCCAGCAGCCCTAAGGACAGGGAGAGTTTCGGGTATGGCTACACCTTC. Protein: CASSPKDRESFGYGYTF.

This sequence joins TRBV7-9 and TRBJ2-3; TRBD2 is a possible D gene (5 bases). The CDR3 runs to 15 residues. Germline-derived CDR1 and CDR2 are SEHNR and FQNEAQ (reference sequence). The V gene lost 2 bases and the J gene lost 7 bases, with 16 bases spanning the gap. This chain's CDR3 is CASSLLLGGRNTQYF. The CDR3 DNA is TGTGCCAGCAGCTTATTACTAGGAGGAAGGAATACGCAGTATTTT.

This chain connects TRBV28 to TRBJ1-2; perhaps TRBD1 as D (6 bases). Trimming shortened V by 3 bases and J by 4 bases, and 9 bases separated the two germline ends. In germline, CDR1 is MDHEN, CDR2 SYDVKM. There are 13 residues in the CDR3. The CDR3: CASSFPDSYGYTF. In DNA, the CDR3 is TGTGCCAGCAGTTTCCCGGACAGCTATGGCTACACCTTC.

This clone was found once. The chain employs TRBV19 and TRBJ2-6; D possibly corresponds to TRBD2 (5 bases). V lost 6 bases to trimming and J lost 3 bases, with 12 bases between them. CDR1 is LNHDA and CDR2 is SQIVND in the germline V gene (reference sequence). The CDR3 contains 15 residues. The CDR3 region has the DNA TGTGCCAGTAGCCCGGGAATGCGTGGGGCCAACGTCCTGACTTTC. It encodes CASSPGMRGANVLTF.

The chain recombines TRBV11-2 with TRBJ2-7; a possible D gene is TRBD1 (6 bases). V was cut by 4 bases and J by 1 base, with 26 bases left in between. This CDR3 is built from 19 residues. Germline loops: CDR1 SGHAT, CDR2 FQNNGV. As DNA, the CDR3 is TGTGCCAGCAGCTACCCGGGACACAACTACCCGGTAGGTTCCTACGAGCAGTACTTC. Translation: CASSYPGHNYPVGSYEQYF.